This T cell receptor (beta chain) was identified in a study of T cell clonality in common variable immunodeficiency. Study observations and caveats: Compared with healthy controls, CVID subjects showed increased TCRbeta clonality, mostly in about a third. In common variable immunodeficiency, TCR beta chains reportedly carried fewer deletions and N-nucleotide insertions.

This clone is termed large. Its antigen is as yet unknown. Read sequence stops 3 residues before the CDR3 end, and the germline J gene provides the missing end. CDR3 length equals 16 residues. Unmatched junction bases numbered 9, after V lost 4 bases and J lost 4 bases. Germline-derived CDR1 and CDR2 are SGDLS and YYNGEE. The data were produced by immunoSEQ multiplex PCR, yet TCRdb's version contains in-frame clones alone and is incomplete. This sample comprises just under 5,500 clones, none seen once only. This clonotype was sampled from a human donor with common variable immunodeficiency. Material: peripheral blood mononuclear cells. This chain links TRBV9 with TRBJ2-2; 8 nucleotides agree with TRBD1. The CDR3 here is CASSTQTGVPTGELFF. The part of the CDR3 DNA that was read is TGTGCCAGCAGCACTCAGACAGGGGTTCCCACCGGGGAG.